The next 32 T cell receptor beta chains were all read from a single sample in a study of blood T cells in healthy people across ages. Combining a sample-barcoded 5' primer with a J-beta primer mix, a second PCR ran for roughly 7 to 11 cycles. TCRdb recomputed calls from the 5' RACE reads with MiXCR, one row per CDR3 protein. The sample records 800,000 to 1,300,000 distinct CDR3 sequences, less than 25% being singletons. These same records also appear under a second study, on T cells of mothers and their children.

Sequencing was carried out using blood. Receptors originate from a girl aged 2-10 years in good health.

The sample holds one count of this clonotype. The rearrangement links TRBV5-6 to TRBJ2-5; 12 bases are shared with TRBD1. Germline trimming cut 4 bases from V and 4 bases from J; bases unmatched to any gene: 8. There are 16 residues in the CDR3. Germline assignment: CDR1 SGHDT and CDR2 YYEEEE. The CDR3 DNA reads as TGTGCCAGCAGCCGAGCTGGGACAGGGGGCCGAGAGACCCAGTACTTC. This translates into CASSRAGTGGRETQYF.

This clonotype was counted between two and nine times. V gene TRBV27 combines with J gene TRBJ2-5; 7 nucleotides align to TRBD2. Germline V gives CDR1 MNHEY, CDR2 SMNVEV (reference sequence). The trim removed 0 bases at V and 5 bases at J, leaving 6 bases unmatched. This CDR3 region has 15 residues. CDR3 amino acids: CASSLSPGLGETQYF. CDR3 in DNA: TGTGCCAGCAGTTTATCGCCAGGACTAGGGGAGACCCAGTACTTC.

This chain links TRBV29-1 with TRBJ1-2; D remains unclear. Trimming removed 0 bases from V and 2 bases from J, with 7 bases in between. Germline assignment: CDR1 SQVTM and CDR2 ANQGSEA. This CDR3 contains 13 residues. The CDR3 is CSVEDGENYGYTF. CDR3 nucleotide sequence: TGCAGCGTTGAAGATGGTGAGAACTATGGCTACACCTTC.

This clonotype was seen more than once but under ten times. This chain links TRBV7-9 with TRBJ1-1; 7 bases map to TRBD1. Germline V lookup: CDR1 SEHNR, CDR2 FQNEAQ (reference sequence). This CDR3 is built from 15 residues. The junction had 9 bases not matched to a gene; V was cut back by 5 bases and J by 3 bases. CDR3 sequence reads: CASSRPTDRYTEAFF. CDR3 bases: TGTGCCAGCAGCCGACCTACGGACAGGTACACTGAAGCTTTCTTT.

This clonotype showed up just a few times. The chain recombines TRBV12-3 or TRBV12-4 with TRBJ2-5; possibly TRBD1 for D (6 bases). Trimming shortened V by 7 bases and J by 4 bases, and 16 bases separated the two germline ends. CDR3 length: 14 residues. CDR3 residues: CASNEMGAGETQYF. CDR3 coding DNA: TGTGCCAGCAACGAAATGGGGGCAGGAGAGACCCAGTACTTC.

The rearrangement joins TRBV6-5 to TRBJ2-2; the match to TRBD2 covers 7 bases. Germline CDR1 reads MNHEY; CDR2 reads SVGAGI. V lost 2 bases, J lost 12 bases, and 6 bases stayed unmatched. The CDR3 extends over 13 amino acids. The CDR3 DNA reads TGTGCCAGCAGTTACGACGTGGGGGGGAAGCTGTTTTTT. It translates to CASSYDVGGKLFF.

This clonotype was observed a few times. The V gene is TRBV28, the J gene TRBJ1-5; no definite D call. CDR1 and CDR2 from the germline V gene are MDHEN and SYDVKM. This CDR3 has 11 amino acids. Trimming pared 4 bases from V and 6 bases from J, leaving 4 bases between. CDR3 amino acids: CASSSIQPQHF. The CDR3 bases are TGTGCCAGCAGTTCGATTCAGCCCCAGCATTTT. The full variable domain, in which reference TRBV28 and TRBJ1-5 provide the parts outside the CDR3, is DVKVTQSSRYLVKRTGEKVFLECVQDMDHENMFWYRQDPGLGLRLIYFSYDVKMKEKGDIPEGYSVSREKKERFSLILESASTNQTSMYLCASSSIQPQHFGDGTRLSIL.

The CDR3 loop reads CASRVGAGRFSFESNEKLFF. The CDR3 nucleotides read TGTGCCAGCAGGGTAGGGGCAGGAAGGTTTTCGTTTGAGTCTAATGAAAAACTGTTTTTT. J is TRBJ1-4 and V is TRBV6-1; TRBD1 might be the D (5 bases). Germline V gives CDR1 MNHNS, CDR2 SASEGT. CDR3 length: 20 residues. V was cut by 6 bases and J by 3 bases, with 29 bases left in between.

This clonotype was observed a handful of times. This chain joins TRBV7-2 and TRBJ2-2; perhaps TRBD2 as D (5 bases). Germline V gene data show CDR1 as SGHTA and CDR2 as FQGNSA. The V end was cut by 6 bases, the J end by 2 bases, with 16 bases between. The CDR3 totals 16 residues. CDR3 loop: CASSSQADLNTGELFF. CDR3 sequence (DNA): TGTGCCAGCAGTTCCCAAGCGGATCTAAACACCGGGGAGCTGTTTTTT. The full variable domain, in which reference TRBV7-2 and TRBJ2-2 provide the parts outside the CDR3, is GAGVSQSPSNKVTEKGKDVELRCDPISGHTALYWYRQSLGQGLEFLIYFQGNSAPDKSGLPSDRFSAERTGGSVSTLTIQRTQQEDSAVYLCASSSQADLNTGELFFGEGSRLTVL.

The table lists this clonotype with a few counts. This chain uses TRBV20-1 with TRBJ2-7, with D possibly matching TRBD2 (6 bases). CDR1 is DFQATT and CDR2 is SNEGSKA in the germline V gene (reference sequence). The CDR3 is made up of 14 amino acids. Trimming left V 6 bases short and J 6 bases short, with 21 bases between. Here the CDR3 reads CSAPPLGGLSEQYF. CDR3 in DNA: TGCAGTGCCCCCCCCCTTGGGGGACTCTCCGAGCAGTACTTC.

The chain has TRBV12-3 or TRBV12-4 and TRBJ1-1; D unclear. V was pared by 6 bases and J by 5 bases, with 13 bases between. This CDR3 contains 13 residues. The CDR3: CASSQSAPTEAFF. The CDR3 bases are TGTGCCAGCAGCCAATCCGCCCCGACTGAAGCTTTCTTT.

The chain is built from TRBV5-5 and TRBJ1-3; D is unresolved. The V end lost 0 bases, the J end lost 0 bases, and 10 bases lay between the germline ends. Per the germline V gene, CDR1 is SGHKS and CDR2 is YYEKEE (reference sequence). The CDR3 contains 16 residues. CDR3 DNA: TGTGCCAGCAGCTTGGTGGCGCCTAACTCTGGAAACACCATATATTTT. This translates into CASSLVAPNSGNTIYF.

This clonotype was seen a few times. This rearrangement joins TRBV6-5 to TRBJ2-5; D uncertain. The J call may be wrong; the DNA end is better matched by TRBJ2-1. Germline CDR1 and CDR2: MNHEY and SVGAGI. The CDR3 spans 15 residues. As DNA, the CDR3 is TGTGCCAGCCGACCTGTGGGAATTTTATACAATGAGCAGTTCTTC. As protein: CASRPVGILYNEQFF.

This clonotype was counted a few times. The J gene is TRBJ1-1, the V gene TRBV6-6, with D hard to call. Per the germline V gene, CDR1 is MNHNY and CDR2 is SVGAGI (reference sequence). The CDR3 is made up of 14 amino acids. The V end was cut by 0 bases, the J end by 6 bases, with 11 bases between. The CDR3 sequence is CASSYSDRQSEAFF. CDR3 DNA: TGTGCCAGCAGTTACTCGGATCGGCAATCTGAAGCTTTCTTT.

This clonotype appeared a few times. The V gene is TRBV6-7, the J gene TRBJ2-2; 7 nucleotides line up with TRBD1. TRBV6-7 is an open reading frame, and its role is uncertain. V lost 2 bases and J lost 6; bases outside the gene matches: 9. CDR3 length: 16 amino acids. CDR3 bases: TGTGCCAGCAGTTACCCCCGACAGGGTATGGCCGGGGAGCTGTTTTTT. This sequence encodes CASSYPRQGMAGELFF.

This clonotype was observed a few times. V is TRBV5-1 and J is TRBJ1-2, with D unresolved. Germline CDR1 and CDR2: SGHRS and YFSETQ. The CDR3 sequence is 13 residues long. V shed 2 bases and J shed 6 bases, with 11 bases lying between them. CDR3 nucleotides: TGCGCCAGCAGCTTAGCCGGGCCGGATGGCTACACCTTC. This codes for CASSLAGPDGYTF.

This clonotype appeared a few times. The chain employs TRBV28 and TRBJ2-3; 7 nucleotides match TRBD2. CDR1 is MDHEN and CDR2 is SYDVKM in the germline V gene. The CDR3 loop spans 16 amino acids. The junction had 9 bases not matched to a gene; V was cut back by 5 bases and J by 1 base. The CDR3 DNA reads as TGTGCCAGCAGTCTACTAGCGTATTGGCGCACAGATACGCAGTATTTT. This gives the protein CASSLLAYWRTDTQYF. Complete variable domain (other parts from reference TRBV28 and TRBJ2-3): DVKVTQSSRYLVKRTGEKVFLECVQDMDHENMFWYRQDPGLGLRLIYFSYDVKMKEKGDIPEGYSVSREKKERFSLILESASTNQTSMYLCASSLLAYWRTDTQYFGPGTRLTVL.

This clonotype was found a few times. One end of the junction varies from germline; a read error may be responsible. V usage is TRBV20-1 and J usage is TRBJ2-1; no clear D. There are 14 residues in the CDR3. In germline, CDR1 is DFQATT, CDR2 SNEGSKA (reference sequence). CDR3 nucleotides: TGCAGTGCCAGAGACCTGAATTCCTACAATGAGCAGTTCTTC. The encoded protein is CSARDLNSYNEQFF.

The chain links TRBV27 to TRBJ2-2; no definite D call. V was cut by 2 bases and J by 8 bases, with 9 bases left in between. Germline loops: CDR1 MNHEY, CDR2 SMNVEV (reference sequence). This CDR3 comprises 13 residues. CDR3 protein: CASSLGVLGELFF. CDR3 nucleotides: TGTGCCAGCAGTTTAGGGGTTTTAGGGGAGCTGTTTTTT.

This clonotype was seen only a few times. The CDR3 loop is CASSQEAYDIQYF. The DNA for the CDR3 is TGTGCCAGCAGCCAAGAGGCCTACGACATTCAGTACTTC. V gene TRBV4-2 combines with J gene TRBJ2-4; no firm D call. Germline CDR1 reads LGHNA; CDR2 reads YNFKEQ. V was clipped by 0 bases and J by 8 bases, with 8 bases between them. This CDR3 spans 13 amino acids.

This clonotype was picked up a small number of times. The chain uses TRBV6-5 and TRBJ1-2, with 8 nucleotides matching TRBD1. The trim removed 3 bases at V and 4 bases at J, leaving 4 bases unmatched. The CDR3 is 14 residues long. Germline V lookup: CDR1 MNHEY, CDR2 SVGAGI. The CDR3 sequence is CASSYRDRGYGYTF. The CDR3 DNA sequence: TGTGCCAGCAGTTATCGCGACAGGGGCTATGGCTACACCTTC.

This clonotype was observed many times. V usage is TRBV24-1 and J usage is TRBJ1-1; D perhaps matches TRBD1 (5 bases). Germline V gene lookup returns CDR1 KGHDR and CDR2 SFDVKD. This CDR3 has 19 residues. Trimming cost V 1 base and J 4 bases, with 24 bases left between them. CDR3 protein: CATSDLVALNGDLVTEAFF. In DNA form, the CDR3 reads TGTGCCACCAGTGATTTAGTAGCCCTTAACGGGGACTTAGTCACTGAAGCTTTCTTT.

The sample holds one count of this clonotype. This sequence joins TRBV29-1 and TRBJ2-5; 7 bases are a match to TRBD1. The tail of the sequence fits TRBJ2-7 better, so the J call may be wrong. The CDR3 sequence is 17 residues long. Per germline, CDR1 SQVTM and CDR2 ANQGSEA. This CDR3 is CSVTGLYRDRDFYEQYF. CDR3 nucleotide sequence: TGCAGCGTTACCGGTCTTTACCGGGACAGAGATTTCTACGAGCAGTACTTC.

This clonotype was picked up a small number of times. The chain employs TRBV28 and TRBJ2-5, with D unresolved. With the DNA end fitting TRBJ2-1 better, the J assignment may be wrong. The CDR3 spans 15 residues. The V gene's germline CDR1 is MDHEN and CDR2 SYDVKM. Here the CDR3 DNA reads TGTGCCAGCAGTTTACCAGCTTTAGCCTACAATGAGCAGTTCTTC. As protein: CASSLPALAYNEQFF.

CDR3 sequence: CASSRAVSGGLYGYTF. In nucleotides, the CDR3 is TGTGCCAGCAGCCGTGCCGTTTCGGGGGGTCTCTATGGCTACACCTTC. The V gene is TRBV14, the J gene TRBJ1-2; TRBD1 is a possible D gene (5 bases). V lost 4 bases and J lost 4, with 19 bases in between. There are 16 residues in the CDR3. Germline V gene sequence: CDR1 SGHDN, CDR2 FVKESK.

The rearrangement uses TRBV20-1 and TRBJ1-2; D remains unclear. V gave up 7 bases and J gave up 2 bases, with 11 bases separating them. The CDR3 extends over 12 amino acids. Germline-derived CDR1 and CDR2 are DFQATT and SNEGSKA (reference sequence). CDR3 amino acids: CSVTTENYGYTF. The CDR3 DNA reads TGCAGTGTCACGACGGAGAACTATGGCTACACCTTC.

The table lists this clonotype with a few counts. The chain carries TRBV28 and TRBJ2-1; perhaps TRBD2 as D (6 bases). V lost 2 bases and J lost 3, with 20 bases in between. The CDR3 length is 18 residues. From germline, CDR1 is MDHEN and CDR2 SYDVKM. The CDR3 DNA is TGTGCCAGCAGTTTAAGGACCAGCGGGTCGTCCCGCTACAATGAGCAGTTCTTC. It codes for CASSLRTSGSSRYNEQFF.

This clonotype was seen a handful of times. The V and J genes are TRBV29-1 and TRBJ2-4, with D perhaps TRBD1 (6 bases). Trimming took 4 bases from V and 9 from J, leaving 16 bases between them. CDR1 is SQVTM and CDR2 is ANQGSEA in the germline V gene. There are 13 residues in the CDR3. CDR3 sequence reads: CSVAEGIGGIQYF. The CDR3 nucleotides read TGCAGCGTTGCGGAAGGTATAGGGGGCATTCAGTACTTC.

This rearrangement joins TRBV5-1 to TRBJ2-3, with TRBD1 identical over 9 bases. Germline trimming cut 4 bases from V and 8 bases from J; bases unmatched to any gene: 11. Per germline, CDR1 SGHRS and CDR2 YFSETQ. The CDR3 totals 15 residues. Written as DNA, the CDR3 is TGCGCCAGCAGCGAAGGACAGGGGTCTTCGTCTACGCAGTATTTT. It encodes CASSEGQGSSSTQYF.

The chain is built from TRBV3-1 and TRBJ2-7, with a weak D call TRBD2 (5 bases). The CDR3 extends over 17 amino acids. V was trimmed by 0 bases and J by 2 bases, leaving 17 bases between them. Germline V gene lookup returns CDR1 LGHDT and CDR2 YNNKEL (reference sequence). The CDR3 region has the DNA TGTGCCAGCAGCCAAGATCCTCCAAGGACTTTTACCTACGAGCAGTACTTC. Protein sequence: CASSQDPPRTFTYEQYF.

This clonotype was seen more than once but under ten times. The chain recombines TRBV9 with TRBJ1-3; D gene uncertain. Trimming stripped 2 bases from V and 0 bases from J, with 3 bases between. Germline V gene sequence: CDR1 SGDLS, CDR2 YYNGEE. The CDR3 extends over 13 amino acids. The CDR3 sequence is CASSVYSGNTIYF. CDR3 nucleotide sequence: TGTGCCAGCAGCGTTTACTCTGGAAACACCATATATTTT.

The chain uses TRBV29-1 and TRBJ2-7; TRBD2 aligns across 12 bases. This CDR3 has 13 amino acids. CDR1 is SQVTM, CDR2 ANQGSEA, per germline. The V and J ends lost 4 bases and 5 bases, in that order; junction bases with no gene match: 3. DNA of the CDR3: TGCAGCGTTGGACTAGCGGGAGATAACGAGCAGTACTTC. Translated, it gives CSVGLAGDNEQYF.